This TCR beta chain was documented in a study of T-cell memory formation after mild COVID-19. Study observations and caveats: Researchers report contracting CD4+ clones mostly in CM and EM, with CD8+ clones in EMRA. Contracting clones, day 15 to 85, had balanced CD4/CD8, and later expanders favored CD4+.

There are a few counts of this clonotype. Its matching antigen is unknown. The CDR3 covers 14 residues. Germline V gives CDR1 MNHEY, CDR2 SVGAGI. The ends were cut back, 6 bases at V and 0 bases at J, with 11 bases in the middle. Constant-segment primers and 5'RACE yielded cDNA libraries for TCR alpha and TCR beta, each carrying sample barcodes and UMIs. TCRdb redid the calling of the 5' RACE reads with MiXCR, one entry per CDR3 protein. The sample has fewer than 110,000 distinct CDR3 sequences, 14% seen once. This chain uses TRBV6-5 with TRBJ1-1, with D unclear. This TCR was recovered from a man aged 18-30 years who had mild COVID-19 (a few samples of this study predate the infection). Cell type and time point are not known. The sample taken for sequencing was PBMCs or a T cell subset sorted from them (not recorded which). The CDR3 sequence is CASRETVVNTEAFF. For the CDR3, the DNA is TGTGCCAGCAGGGAAACAGTAGTGAACACTGAAGCTTTCTTT.